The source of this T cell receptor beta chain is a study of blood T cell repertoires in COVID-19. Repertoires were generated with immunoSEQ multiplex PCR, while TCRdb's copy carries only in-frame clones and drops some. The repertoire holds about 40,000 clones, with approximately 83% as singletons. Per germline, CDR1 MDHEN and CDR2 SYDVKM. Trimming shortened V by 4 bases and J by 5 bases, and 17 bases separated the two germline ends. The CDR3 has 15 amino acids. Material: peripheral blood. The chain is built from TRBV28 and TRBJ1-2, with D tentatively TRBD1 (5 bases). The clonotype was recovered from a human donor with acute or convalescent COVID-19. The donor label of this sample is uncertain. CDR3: CASSSGDSVGYGYTF. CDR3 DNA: TGTGCCAGCAGTTCTGGGGACTCGGTGGGTTATGGCTACACCTTC.